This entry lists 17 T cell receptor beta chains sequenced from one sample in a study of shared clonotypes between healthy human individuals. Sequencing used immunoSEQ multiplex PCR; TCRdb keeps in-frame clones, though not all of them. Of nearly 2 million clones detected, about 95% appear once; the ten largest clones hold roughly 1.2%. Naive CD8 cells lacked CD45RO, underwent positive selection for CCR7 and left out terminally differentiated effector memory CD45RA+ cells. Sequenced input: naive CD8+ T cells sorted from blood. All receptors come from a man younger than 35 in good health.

The CDR3 is CASSLAQGQLYEQYF. The CDR3 DNA reads TGTGCCAGCAGCTTAGCGCAGGGACAGCTCTACGAGCAGTACTTC. The V call is TRBV7-9, the J call TRBJ2-7; 7 nucleotides line up with TRBD1. With 0 bases clipped from V and 3 bases from J, the junction kept 5 bases outside the gene matches. The V gene's germline CDR1 is SEHNR and CDR2 FQNEAQ (reference sequence). CDR3 length: 15 amino acids.

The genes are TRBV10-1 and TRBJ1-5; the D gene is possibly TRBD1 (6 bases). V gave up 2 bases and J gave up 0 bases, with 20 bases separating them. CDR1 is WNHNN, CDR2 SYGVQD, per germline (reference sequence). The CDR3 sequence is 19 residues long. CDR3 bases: TGCGCCAGCAGTGAGCTATGCGACAGGACCCGACTTAGCAATCAGCCCCAGCATTTT. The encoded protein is CASSELCDRTRLSNQPQHF.

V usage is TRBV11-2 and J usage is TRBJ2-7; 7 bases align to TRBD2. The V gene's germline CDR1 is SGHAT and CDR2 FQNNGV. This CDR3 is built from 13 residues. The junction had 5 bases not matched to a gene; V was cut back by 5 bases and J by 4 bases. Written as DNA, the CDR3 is TGTGCCAGCAGCATAGTGGGGGGGTACGAGCAGTACTTC. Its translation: CASSIVGGYEQYF.

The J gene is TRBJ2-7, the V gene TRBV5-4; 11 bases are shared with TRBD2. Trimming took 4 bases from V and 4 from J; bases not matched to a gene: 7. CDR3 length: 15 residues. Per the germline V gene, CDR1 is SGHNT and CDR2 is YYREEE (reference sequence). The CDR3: CASSPAGTSGYEQYF. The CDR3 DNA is TGTGCCAGCAGCCCGGCCGGGACTAGCGGATACGAGCAGTACTTC.

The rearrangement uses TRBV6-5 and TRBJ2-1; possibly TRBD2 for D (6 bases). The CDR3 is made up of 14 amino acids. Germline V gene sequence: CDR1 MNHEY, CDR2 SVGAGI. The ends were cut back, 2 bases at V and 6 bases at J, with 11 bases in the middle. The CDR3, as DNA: TGTGCCAGCAGTTACGGCGGGATGGGCAATGAGCAGTTCTTC. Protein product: CASSYGGMGNEQFF.

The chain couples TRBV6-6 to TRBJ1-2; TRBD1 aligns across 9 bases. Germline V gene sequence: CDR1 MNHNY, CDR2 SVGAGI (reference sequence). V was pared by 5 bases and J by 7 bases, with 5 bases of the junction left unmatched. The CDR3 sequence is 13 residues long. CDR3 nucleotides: TGTGCCAGCAGTATACAGGGGGCGAGTGGCTACACCTTC. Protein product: CASSIQGASGYTF.

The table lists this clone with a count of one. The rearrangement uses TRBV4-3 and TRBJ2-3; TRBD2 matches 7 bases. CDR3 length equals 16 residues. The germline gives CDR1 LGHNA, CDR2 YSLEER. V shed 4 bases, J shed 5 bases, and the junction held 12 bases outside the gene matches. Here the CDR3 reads CASSPEWAGEGDTQYF. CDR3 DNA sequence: TGCGCCAGCAGCCCTGAGTGGGCGGGAGAAGGAGATACGCAGTATTTT.

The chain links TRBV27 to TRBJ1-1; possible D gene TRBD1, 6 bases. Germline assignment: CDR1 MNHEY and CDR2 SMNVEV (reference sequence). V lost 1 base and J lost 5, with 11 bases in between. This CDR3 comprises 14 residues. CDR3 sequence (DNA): TGTGCCAGCAGTTTATTGGACAGCGATACTGAAGCTTTCTTT. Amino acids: CASSLLDSDTEAFF.

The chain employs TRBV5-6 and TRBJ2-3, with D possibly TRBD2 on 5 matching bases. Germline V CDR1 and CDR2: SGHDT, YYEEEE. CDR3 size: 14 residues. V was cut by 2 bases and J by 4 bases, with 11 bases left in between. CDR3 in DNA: TGTGCCAGCAGCTTTCAGGATAGCGCAGATACGCAGTATTTT. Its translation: CASSFQDSADTQYF.

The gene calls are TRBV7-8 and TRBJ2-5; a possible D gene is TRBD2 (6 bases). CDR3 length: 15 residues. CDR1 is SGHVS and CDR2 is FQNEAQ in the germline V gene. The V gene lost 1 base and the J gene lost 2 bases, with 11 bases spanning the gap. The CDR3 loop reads CASSLGDFSQETQYF. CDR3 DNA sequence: TGTGCCAGCAGCTTAGGGGACTTCTCACAAGAGACCCAGTACTTC.

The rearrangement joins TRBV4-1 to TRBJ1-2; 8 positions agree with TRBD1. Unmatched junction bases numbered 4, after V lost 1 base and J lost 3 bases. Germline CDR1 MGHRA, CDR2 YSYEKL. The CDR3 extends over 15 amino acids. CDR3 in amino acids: CASSQAGQGDYGYTF. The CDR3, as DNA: TGCGCCAGCAGCCAAGCTGGACAGGGAGACTATGGCTACACCTTC.

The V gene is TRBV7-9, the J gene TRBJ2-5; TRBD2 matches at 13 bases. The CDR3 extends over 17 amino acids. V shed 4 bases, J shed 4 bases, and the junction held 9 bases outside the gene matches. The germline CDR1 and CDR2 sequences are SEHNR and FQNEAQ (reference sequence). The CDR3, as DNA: TGTGCCAGCAGCTCCACAACGGGACTAGCGGGGCCAGAGACCCAGTACTTC. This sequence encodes CASSSTTGLAGPETQYF.

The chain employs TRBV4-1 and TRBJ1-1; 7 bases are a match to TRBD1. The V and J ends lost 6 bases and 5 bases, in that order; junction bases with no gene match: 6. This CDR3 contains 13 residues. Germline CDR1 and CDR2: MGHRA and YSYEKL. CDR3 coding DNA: TGCGCCAGCAGGGGAACAGGGGTAACTGAAGCTTTCTTT. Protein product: CASRGTGVTEAFF.

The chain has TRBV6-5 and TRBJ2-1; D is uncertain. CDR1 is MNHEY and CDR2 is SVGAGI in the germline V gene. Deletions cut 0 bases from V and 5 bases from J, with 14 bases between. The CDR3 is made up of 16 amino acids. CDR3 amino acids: CASSYSLPHYNNEQFF. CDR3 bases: TGTGCCAGCAGTTACTCTTTGCCCCACTACAACAATGAGCAGTTCTTC.

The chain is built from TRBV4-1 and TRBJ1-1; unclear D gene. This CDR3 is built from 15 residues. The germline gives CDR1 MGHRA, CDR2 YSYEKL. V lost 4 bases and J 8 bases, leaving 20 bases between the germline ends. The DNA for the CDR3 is TGCGCCAGCAGCCCAAACCCTGCAAGGGTCGAGGAAGCTTTCTTT. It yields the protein CASSPNPARVEEAFF.

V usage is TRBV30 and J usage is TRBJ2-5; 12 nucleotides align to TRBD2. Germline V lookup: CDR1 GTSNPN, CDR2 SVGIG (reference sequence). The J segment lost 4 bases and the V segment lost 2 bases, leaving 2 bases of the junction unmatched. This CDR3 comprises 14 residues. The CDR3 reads CAWSILAGGETQYF. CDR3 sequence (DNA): TGTGCCTGGAGTATACTAGCGGGAGGAGAGACCCAGTACTTC. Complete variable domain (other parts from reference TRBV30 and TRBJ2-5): SQTIHQWPATLVQPVGSPLSLECTVEGTSNPNLYWYRQAAGRGLQLLFYSVGIGQISSEVPQNLSASRPQDRQFILSSKKLLLSDSGFYLCAWSILAGGETQYFGPGTRLLVL.

CDR3 DNA: TGTGCCTGGATCTCCCTCCGGGACGCTTACTTC. Its translation is CAWISLRDAYF. The rearrangement uses TRBV30 and TRBJ2-7; D is possibly TRBD1 or TRBD2 (5 bases each). CDR3 length equals 11 residues. V lost 4 bases and J lost 13, with 17 bases in between. CDR1 and CDR2 from the germline V gene are GTSNPN and SVGIG (reference sequence). The variable domain in full, completed from reference TRBV30 and TRBJ2-7, reads SQTIHQWPATLVQPVGSPLSLECTVEGTSNPNLYWYRQAAGRGLQLLFYSVGIGQISSEVPQNLSASRPQDRQFILSSKKLLLSDSGFYLCAWISLRDAYFGPGTRLTVT.